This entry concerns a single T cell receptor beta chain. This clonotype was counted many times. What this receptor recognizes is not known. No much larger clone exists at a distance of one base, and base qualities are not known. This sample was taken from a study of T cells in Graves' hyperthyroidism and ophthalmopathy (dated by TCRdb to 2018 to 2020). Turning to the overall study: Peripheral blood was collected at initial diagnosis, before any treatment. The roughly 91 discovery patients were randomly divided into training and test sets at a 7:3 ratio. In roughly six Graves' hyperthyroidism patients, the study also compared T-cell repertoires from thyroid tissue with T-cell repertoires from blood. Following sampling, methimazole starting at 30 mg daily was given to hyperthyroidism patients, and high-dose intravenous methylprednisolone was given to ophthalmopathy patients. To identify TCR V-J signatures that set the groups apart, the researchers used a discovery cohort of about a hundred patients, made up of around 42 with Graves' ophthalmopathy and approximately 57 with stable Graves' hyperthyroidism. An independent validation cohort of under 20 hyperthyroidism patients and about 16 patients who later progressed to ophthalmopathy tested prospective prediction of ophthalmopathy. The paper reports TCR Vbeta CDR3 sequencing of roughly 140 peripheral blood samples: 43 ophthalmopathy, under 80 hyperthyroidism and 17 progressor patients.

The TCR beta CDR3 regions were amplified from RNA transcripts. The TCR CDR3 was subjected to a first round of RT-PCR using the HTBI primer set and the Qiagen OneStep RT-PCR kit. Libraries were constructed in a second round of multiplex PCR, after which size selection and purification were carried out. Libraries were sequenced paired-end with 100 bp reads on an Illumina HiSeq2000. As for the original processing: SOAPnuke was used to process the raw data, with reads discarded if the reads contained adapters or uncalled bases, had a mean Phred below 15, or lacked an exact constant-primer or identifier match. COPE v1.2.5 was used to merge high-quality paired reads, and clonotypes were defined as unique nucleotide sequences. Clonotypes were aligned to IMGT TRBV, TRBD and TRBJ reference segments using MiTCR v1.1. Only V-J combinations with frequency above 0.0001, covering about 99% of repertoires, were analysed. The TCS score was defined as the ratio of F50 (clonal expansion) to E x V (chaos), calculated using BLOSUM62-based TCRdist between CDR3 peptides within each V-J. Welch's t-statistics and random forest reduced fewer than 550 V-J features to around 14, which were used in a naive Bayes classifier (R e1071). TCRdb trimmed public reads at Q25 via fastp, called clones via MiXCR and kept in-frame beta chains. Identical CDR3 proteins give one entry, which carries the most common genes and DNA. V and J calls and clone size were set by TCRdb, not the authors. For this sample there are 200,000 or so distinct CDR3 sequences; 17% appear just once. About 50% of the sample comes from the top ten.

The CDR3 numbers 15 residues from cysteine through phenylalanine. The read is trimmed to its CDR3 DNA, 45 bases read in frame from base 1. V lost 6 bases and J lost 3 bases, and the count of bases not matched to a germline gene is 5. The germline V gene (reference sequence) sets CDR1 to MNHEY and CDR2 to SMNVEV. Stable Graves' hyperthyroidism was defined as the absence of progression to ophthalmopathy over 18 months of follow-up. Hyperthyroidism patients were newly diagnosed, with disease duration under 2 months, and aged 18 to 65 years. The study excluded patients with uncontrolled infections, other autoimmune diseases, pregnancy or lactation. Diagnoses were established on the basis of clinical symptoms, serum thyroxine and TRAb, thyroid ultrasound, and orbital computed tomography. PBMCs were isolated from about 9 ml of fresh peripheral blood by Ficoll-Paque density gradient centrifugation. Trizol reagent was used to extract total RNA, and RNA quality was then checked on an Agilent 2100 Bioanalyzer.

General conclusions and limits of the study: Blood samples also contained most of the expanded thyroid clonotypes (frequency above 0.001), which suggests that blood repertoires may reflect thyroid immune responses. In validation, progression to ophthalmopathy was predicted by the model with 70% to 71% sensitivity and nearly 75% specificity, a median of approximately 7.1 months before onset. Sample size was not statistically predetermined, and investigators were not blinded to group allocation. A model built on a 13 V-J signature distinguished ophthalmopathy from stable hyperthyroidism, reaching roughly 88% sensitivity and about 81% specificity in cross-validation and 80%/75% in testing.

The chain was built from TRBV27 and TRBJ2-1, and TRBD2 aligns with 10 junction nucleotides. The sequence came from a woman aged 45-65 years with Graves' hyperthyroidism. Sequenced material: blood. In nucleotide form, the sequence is TGTGCCAGCAGCCCTACTAGCGGGAACTACAATGAGCAGTTCTTC. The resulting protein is CASSPTSGNYNEQFF.